This T cell receptor (beta chain) was recorded in a study of stem cell transplantation in POMP-related autoinflammatory disease (dated by TCRdb to the early 2020s). Regarding the study in general: The study hypothesized that defective thymoproteasomes impair MHC class I-dependent CD8+ T-cell differentiation and positive selection, skewing the TRB repertoire. Before transplant, patients showed CD4+ naive T-cell skewing, low CD8+ T-cell proportions, and reduced T-cell cytokine secretion. High-throughput TRB sequencing assessed how POMP deficiency affects T-cell receptor beta repertoire diversity and CDR3 characteristics. The research as a whole found: PRAID patients trended toward lower TRB diversity and higher clonality across all analyzed T-cell subsets. Statistical significance for the trend toward lower diversity and increased clonality in PRAID patients was reached only for regulatory T cells. The number of unique TRB V-J gene pairings was restricted in PRAID patients.

CDR1 and CDR2 were assigned from the germline V gene as LGHNT and FRNRAP. CDR3 length: 16 amino acids, cysteine to phenylalanine. Kept here is only the CDR3 DNA, which spans 48 bases and is read in frame from base 1. V and J are truncated by 5 bases and 0 bases respectively, leaving an intervening sequence of 14 bases. Receptors were amplified or captured by the immunoSEQ multiplex PCR assay. The authors processed their data as follows. Shannon entropy, which accounts for clonal size distribution, was used to quantify repertoire diversity. The Gini-Simpson index (Simpson_1-D) was used to measure inequality in clonotype distribution. TCRdb holds this immuneACCESS table with in-frame rearrangements only. Some clones are missing; in checked studies, unresolved V genes explain under half, and the rest has no known cause. V and J calls plus clone size are reproduced from that table; the DNA served to infer D and trimming. Within this sample are approximately 30,000 clones, with roughly 88% of them counted one time only. Over 0.6% of the sample comes from the top ten.

This sample's time point label indicates: before hematopoietic stem cell transplant. PRAID was a condition in which autoinflammation came alongside prominent immunodeficiency. Prior to TRB sequencing, T-cell subsets (conventional T cells, CD8+ T cells, regulatory T cells, T follicular helper cells) were sorted. A remark on this clone: Its antigen is still unknown. Base-call qualities are not available, and no considerably larger clone is one nucleotide away.

The TCR originated in a human donor with POMP-related autoinflammation and immune dysregulation (PRAID). Source: CD4+ T cells from PBMCs, taken before stem cell transplantation. Here the chain combines TRBV12-5 and TRBJ2-1, with TRBD2 perhaps the D gene, on 7 matching bases. The sequence in DNA is TGTGCTAGTGGTCCACGCGGGGGCAGCTCCTACAATGAGCAGTTCTTC. Translation gives CASGPRGGSSYNEQFF.